The clone carrying this T cell receptor (beta chain) occurred once. Just one base apart from a much larger clone, this may be a read error. Time point noted: newly diagnosed GD, antithyroid drugs for less than 3 months. Following extraction of RNA from PBMCs, that RNA was used to make the TCR library. The data were taken from a study of regulatory T cells in long-lasting Graves disease. CDR3-region Arm-PCR and iRepertoire HTBI primers produced the TCR beta libraries. TCRdb ran MiXCR on the multiplex PCR reads and lists one entry per CDR3 protein. There are a few hundred thousand distinct CDR3 sequences in the sample; 12% to 15% occur only once, and about a sixth lies in the top ten. The same sample was also studied in work on T cells in Graves' hyperthyroidism and ophthalmopathy. This second study says: Using the HTBI primer set, a first-round RT-PCR was run on the TCR CDR3. Blood also carried most thyroid clonotypes expanded above 0.001. From stable hyperthyroidism, ophthalmopathy was set apart by a 13 V-J model.

The sequences come from peripheral blood mononuclear cells (PBMCs), collected at new diagnosis, from a patient treated with antithyroid drugs. The TCR comes from a woman between 50 and 59 years old with Graves disease.

The CDR3 spells CASSSGRVSYNEQYF. The CDR3 DNA follows: TGTGCCAGCTCTAGCGGGAGAGTCTCCTACAATGAGCAGTACTTC. The chain links TRBV30 to TRBJ2-4; 10 positions match TRBD2. Germline assignment: CDR1 GTSNPN and CDR2 SVGIG (reference sequence). V dropped 8 bases and J dropped 13; count of bases not matched to a gene: 20. This CDR3 region has 15 residues. Looking up the rest from reference TRBV30 and TRBJ2-4 gives the full variable domain: SQTIHQWPATLVQPVGSPLSLECTVEGTSNPNLYWYRQAAGRGLQLLFYSVGIGQISSEVPQNLSASRPQDRQFILSSKKLLLSDSGFYLCASSSGRVSYNEQYFGAGTRLSVL.